The rows below give T cell receptor beta chains drawn from one sample of a study of shared clonotypes between healthy human individuals. Sequenced by immunoSEQ multiplex PCR; TCRdb stores in-frame clones only, minus some. The sample comprises approximately 620,000 clones, more than 95% of which are singletons, and 0.045% to 0.06% rests with the top ten. The sequencing input was naive CD4+ T cells sorted from blood. These receptor sequences come from a woman in her twenties or thirties in good health. Each CDR3 is given with its conserved first and last residue. D genes are given only for firm matches. Part of the rows lack a size; the others show once, few, many or a class for expanded clones.

.	TRBV18	.	TRBJ1-3	CASSPPAGGPSGNTIYF	TGTGCCAGCTCACCACCCGCGGGAGGACCCTCTGGAAACACCATATATTTT
TRBD2	TRBV19	.	TRBJ2-4	CASSPLGLAGLLAKNIQYF	TGTGCCAGTAGTCCTCTGGGACTAGCGGGGCTACTAGCCAAAAACATTCAGTACTTC
.	TRBV6-7	.	TRBJ1-5	CASIRDRAYQPQHF	TGTGCCAGCATACGGGACCGAGCATATCAGCCCCAGCATTTT
.	TRBV27	.	TRBJ1-2	CASSRGFNYGYTF	TGTGCCAGCAGTAGGGGCTTCAACTATGGCTACACCTTC
.	TRBV19	.	TRBJ2-1	CASKLPLSEQFF	TGTGCCAGTAAACTCCCCCTATCTGAGCAGTTCTTC
TRBD1	TRBV2	.	TRBJ1-2	CASRSGLGTGESYYGYTF	TGTGCCAGCAGGTCGGGGTTGGGGACAGGAGAGAGTTACTATGGCTACACCTTC
.	TRBV6-5	.	TRBJ1-2	CASRKGAGNKDYTF	TGTGCCAGCAGAAAAGGGGCAGGCAATAAGGACTACACCTTC
TRBD1	TRBV4-1	.	TRBJ1-5	CASSQEGDRGFSPQHF	TGCGCCAGCAGCCAAGAGGGCGACAGGGGATTTTCGCCCCAGCATTTT
.	TRBV7-3	once	TRBJ2-6	CASSLMGFDISGANVLTF	TGTGCCAGCAGCTTAATGGGTTTCGATATCTCTGGGGCCAACGTCCTGACTTTC
.	TRBV15	.	TRBJ2-2	CATSRDWGAGELFF	TGTGCCACCAGCAGAGATTGGGGGGCCGGGGAGCTGTTTTTT
.	TRBV5-8	.	TRBJ2-5	CASSLAGRGRETQYF	TGTGCCAGCAGCTTGGCGGGTCGGGGTCGGGAGACCCAGTACTTC
TRBD2	TRBV28	.	TRBJ2-7	CASSPSGYSYEQYF	TGTGCCAGCAGTCCTAGCGGTTACTCCTACGAGCAGTACTTC
.	TRBV5-8	.	TRBJ1-5	CASSLWQYSNQPQHF	TGTGCCAGCAGCTTGTGGCAGTATAGCAATCAGCCCCAGCATTTT
.	TRBV7-7	.	TRBJ1-3	CASSLGGTSSGNTIYF	TGTGCCAGCAGCTTAGGTGGGACATCCTCTGGAAACACCATATATTTT
TRBD2	TRBV7-2	.	TRBJ2-7	CASSSLGLAGGYEQYF	TGTGCCAGCAGCTCCCTCGGACTAGCGGGAGGTTACGAGCAGTACTTC
.	TRBV7-9	.	TRBJ2-7	CASSLATIYEQYF	TGTGCCAGCAGCTTAGCAACGATCTACGAGCAGTACTTC
.	TRBV27	.	TRBJ2-3	CASSSTGPTDTQYF	TGTGCCAGCAGTTCCACGGGCCCCACAGATACGCAGTATTTT
TRBD1	TRBV27	.	TRBJ1-1	CASSGWTGGITEAFF	TGTGCCAGCAGTGGTTGGACAGGGGGTATCACTGAAGCTTTCTTT
.	TRBV7-3	.	TRBJ2-7	CASSLGGEGYEQYF	TGTGCCAGCAGCTTAGGGGGAGAGGGCTACGAGCAGTACTTC
TRBD2	TRBV4-1	.	TRBJ2-5	CASSQQLAGGTQYF	TGCGCCAGCAGCCAACAACTAGCGGGAGGGACCCAGTACTTC
TRBD2	TRBV14	.	TRBJ2-1	CASSLGLAGVDEQFF	TGTGCCAGCAGCCTTGGACTAGCGGGAGTGGATGAGCAGTTCTTC
TRBD2	TRBV5-1	.	TRBJ2-7	CASSFSGTPYEQYF	TGCGCCAGCAGCTTTAGCGGGACTCCGTACGAGCAGTACTTC
TRBD2	TRBV19	.	TRBJ2-5	CASSPRTSGPLETQYF	TGTGCCAGTAGTCCACGGACTAGCGGACCGTTGGAGACCCAGTACTTC
TRBD2	TRBV7-9	.	TRBJ2-3	CASSLASGSFEADTQYF	TGTGCCAGCAGCTTAGCTAGCGGGAGTTTTGAGGCAGATACGCAGTATTTT
TRBD1	TRBV28	.	TRBJ1-2	CASLAGGNYGYTF	TGTGCCAGCTTGGCAGGGGGGAACTATGGCTACACCTTC
TRBD2	TRBV14	.	TRBJ2-1	CASSRGLATYNEQFF	TGTGCCAGCAGCCGAGGACTAGCGACCTACAATGAGCAGTTCTTC
.	TRBV6-5	.	TRBJ2-2	CASSLRAGELFF	TGTGCCAGCAGCCTCAGGGCAGGAGAGCTGTTTTTT
.	TRBV2	.	TRBJ2-3	CASSSQGSTDTQYF	TGTGCCAGCAGTTCACAGGGATCGACAGATACGCAGTATTTT
.	TRBV28	.	TRBJ2-7	CASSLGPRPYF	TGTGCCAGCAGTTTAGGCCCCCGTCCGTACTTC
.	TRBV4-1	few	TRBJ2-2	CASSSFRLTNTGELFF	TGCGCCAGCAGTTCTTTCAGGCTCACGAACACCGGGGAGCTGTTTTTT
.	TRBV10-3	.	TRBJ1-1	CAISEYAVTEAFF	TGTGCCATCAGTGAGTACGCTGTTACTGAAGCTTTCTTT
.	TRBV5-1	.	TRBJ2-1	CASRSLGEVDEQFF	TGCGCCAGCAGGTCATTGGGGGAGGTAGATGAGCAGTTCTTC
TRBD1	TRBV5-1	.	TRBJ2-5	CASSLARDSKETQYF	TGCGCCAGCAGCTTGGCGAGGGACAGTAAAGAGACCCAGTACTTC
TRBD1	TRBV18	once	TRBJ2-7	CASSPGTADAYEQYF	TGTGCCAGCTCACCCGGGACAGCCGACGCCTACGAGCAGTACTTC
TRBD2	TRBV7-3	.	TRBJ2-7	CASSRLAGGPYEQYF	TGTGCCAGCAGCCGACTAGCGGGAGGGCCCTACGAGCAGTACTTC
.	TRBV6-5	.	TRBJ1-1	CASSYVWDTEAFF	TGTGCCAGCAGTTACGTCTGGGACACTGAAGCTTTCTTT
.	TRBV7-9	.	TRBJ2-7	CASSSTWSLHGSYEQYF	TGTGCCAGCAGCTCAACTTGGAGTTTGCACGGCTCCTACGAGCAGTACTTC
.	TRBV28	.	TRBJ2-3	CASRRGRGGDTQYF	TGTGCCAGCAGGAGGGGCAGGGGGGGCGATACGCAGTATTTT
.	TRBV2	.	TRBJ1-2	CASSESVLDLYGYTF	TGTGCCAGCAGTGAGTCTGTACTTGATCTATATGGCTACACCTTC
.	TRBV6-1	.	TRBJ2-7	CASSGPPGGEQYF	TGTGCCAGCAGTGGCCCGCCTGGAGGCGAGCAGTACTTC
.	TRBV6-5	.	TRBJ1-2	CASRDRRYGYTF	TGTGCCAGCAGAGACAGGAGATATGGCTACACCTTC
.	TRBV11-2	.	TRBJ2-7	CASSLFGNSYEQYF	TGTGCCAGCAGCTTATTCGGTAATTCCTACGAGCAGTACTTC
.	TRBV7-9	.	TRBJ2-5	CASSLPSQGGKETQYF	TGTGCCAGCAGCTTACCGTCGCAGGGGGGGAAAGAGACCCAGTACTTC
TRBD1	TRBV6-5	.	TRBJ1-5	CASSSDRVQPQHF	TGTGCCAGCAGTTCGGACAGGGTGCAGCCCCAGCATTTT
.	TRBV29-1	.	TRBJ2-3	CSVAPPTDTQYF	TGCAGCGTTGCTCCCCCTACAGATACGCAGTATTTT
.	TRBV6-1	.	TRBJ2-1	CASSEGRGSSYNEQFF	TGTGCCAGCAGTGAAGGACGAGGGAGCTCCTACAATGAGCAGTTCTTC
TRBD2	TRBV7-9	.	TRBJ2-1	CASVPGLAWIDEQFF	TGTGCCAGCGTACCGGGACTAGCGTGGATCGATGAGCAGTTCTTC
TRBD2	TRBV28	.	TRBJ2-3	CASIPRELAGGPSDTQYF	TGTGCCAGCATCCCTCGCGAGTTAGCGGGAGGGCCCTCAGATACGCAGTATTTT
.	TRBV10-1	.	TRBJ2-7	CASRRLRSSVFTYEQYF	TGCGCCAGCAGACGGCTACGGAGTTCAGTTTTCACCTACGAGCAGTACTTC